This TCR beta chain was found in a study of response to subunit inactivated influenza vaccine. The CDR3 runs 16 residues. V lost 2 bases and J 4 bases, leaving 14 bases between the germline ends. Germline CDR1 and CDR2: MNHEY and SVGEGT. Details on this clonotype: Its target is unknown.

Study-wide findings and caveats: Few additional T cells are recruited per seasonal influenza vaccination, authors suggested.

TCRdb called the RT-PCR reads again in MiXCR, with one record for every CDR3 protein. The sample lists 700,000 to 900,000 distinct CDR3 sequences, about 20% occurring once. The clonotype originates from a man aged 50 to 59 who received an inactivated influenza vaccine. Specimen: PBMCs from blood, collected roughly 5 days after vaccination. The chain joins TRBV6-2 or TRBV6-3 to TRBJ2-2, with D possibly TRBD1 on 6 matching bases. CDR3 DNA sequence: TGTGCCAGCAGTTACGGAGCACAGGGTGCCACCGGGGAGCTGTTTTTT. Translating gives CASSYGAQGATGELFF.